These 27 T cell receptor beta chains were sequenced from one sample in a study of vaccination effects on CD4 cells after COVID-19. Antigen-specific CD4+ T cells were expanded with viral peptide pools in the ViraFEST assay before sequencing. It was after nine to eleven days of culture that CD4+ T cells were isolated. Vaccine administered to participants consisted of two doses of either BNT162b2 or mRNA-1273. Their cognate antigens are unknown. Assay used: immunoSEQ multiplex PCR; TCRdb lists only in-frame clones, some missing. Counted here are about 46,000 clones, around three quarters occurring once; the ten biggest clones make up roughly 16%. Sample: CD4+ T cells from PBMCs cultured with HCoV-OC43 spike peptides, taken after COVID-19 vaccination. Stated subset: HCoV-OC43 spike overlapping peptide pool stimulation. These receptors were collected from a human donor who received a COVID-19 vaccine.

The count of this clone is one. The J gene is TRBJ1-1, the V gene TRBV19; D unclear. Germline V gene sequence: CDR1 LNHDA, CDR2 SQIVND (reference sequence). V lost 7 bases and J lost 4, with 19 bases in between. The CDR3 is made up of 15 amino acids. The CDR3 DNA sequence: TGTGCCAGTACCGTACCGGGCCACTACAGCACTGAAGCTTTCTTT. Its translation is CASTVPGHYSTEAFF.

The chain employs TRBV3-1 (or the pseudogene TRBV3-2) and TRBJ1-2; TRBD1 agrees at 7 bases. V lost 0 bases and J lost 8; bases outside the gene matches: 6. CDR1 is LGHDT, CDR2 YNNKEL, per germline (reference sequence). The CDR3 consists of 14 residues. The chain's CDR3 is CASSQDEGAGGYTF. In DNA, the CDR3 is TGTGCCAGCAGCCAAGATGAGGGGGCGGGCGGCTACACCTTC.

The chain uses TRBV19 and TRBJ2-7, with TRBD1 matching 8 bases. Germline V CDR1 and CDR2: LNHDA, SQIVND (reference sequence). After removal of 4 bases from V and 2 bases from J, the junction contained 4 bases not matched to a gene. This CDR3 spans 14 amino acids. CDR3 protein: CASSRETGAYEQYF. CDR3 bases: TGTGCCAGTAGTAGAGAGACAGGGGCCTACGAGCAGTACTTC.

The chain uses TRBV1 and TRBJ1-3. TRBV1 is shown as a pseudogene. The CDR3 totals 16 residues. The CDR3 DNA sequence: TGCACCAGCAGCCAAGAAAGTCCGGGCCCTGGAAACACCATATATTTT. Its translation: CTSSQESPGPGNTIYF.

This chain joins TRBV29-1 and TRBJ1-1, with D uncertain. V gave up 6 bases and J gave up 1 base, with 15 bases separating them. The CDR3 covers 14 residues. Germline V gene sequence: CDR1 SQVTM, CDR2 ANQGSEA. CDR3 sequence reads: CSVLGRFKNTEAFF. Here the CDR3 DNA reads TGCAGCGTCCTGGGGAGATTCAAGAACACTGAAGCTTTCTTT.

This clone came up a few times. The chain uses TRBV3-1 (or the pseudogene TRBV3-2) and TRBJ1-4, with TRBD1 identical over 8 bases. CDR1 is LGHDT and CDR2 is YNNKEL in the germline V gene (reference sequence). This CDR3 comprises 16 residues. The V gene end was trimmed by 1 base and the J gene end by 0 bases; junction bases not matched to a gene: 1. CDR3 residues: CASSQGTGTTNEKLFF. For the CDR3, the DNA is TGTGCCAGCAGCCAAGGGACAGGGACAACTAATGAAAAACTGTTTTTT.

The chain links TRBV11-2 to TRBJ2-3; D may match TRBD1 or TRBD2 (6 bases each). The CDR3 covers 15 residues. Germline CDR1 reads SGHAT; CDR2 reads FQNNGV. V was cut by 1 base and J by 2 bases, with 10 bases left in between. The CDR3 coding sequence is TGTGCCAGCAGCTTAGGCGGGACAAACACAGATACGCAGTATTTT. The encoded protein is CASSLGGTNTDTQYF.

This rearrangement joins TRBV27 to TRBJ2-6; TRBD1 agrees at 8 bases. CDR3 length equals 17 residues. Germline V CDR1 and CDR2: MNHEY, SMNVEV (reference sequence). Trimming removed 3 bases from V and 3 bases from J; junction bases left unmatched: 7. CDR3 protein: CASSFIQGALGANVLTF. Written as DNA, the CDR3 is TGTGCCAGCAGTTTTATCCAGGGGGCGCTTGGGGCCAACGTCCTGACTTTC.

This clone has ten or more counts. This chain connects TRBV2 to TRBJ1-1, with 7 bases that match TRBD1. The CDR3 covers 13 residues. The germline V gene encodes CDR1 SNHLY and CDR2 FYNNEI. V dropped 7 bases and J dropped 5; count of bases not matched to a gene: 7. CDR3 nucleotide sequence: TGTGCCAGCACGCAGGGGGAGGGGACTGAAGCTTTCTTT. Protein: CASTQGEGTEAFF.

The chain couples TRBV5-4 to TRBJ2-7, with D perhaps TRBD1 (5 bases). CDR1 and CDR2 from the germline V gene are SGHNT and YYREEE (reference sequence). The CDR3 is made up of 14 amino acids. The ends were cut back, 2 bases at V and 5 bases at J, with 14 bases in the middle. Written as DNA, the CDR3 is TGTGCCAGCAGCTTAGGACACCCGGCCGACGAGCAGTACTTC. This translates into CASSLGHPADEQYF. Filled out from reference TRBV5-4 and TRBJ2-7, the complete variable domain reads ETGVTQSPTHLIKTRGQQVTLRCSSQSGHNTVSWYQQALGQGPQFIFQYYREEENGRGNFPPRFSGLQFPNYSSELNVNALELDDSALYLCASSLGHPADEQYFGPGTRLTVT.

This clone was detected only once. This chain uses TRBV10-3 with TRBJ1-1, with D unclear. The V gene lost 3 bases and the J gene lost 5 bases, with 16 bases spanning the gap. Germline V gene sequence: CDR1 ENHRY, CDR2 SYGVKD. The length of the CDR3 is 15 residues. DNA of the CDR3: TGTGCCATCAGTGACCCCTCGGGGTTAGGAACTGAAGCTTTCTTT. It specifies CAISDPSGLGTEAFF.

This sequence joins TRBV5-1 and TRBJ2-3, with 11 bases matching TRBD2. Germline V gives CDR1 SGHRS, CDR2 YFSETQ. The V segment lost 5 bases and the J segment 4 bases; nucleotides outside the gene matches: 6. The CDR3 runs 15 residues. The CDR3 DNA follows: TGCGCCAGCAGTCCTACTAGCGGGGGTGCAGATACGCAGTATTTT. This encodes CASSPTSGGADTQYF.

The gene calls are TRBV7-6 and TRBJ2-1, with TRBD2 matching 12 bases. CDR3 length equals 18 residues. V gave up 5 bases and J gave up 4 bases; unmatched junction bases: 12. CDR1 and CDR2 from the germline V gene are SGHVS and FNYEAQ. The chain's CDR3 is CASSPRTQGTSGYNEQFF. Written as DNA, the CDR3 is TGTGCCAGCAGCCCCAGGACCCAGGGGACTAGCGGGTACAATGAGCAGTTCTTC.

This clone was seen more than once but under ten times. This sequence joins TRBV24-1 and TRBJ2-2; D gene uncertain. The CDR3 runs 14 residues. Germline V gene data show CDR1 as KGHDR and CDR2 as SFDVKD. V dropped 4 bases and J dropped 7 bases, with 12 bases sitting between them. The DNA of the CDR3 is TGTGCCACCAGTGACACCCCGGTGAACGGGGAGCTGTTTTTT. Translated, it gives CATSDTPVNGELFF.

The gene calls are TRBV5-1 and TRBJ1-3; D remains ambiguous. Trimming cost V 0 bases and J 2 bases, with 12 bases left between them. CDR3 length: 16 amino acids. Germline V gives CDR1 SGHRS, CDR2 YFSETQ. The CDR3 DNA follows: TGCGCCAGCAGCTTGGCTACGTTTGATCCTGGAAACACCATATATTTT. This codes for CASSLATFDPGNTIYF.

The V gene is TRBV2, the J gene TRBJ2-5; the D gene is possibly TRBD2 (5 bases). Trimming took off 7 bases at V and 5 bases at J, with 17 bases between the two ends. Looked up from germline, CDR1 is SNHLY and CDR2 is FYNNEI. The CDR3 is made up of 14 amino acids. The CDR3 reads CASILDYSEETQYF. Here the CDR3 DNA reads TGTGCCAGCATTTTAGACTACAGCGAGGAGACCCAGTACTTC.

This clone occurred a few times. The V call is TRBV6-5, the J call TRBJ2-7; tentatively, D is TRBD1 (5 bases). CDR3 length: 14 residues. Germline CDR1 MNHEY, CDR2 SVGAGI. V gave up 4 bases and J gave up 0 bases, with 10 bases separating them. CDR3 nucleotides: TGTGCCAGCAGTTCGGCAGGGAACTCCTACGAGCAGTACTTC. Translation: CASSSAGNSYEQYF.

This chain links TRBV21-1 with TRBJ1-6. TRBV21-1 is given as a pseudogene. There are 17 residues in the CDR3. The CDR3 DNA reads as TGTGCCAGCAGCAAAGGGGGTTGTCGCTCCTATAATTCACCCCTCCACTTT. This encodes CASSKGGCRSYNSPLHF.

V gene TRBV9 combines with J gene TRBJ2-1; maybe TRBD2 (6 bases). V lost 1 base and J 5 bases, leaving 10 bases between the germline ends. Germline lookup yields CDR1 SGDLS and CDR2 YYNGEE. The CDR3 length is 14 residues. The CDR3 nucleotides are TGTGCCAGCAGCGTACTAGCGCCTGACAATGAGCAGTTCTTC. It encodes CASSVLAPDNEQFF.

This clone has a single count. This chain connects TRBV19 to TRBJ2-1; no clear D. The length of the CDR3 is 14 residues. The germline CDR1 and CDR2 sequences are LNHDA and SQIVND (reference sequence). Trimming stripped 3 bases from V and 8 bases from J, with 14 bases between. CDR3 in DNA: TGTGCCAGTAGTATTTTTGGTAAGGTCTATGAGCAGTTCTTC. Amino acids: CASSIFGKVYEQFF. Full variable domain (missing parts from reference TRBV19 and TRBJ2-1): DGGITQSPKYLFRKEGQNVTLSCEQNLNHDAMYWYRQDPGQGLRLIYYSQIVNDFQKGDIAEGYSVSREKKESFPLTVTSAQKNPTAFYLCASSIFGKVYEQFFGPGTRLTVL.

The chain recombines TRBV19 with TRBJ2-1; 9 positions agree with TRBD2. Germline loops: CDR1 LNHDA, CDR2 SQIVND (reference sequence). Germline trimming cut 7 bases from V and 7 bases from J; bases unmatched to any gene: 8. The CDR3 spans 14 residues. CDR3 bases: TGTGCCAGTAAAAGCGGGGGGTTGAAGAATGAGCAGTTCTTC. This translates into CASKSGGLKNEQFF.

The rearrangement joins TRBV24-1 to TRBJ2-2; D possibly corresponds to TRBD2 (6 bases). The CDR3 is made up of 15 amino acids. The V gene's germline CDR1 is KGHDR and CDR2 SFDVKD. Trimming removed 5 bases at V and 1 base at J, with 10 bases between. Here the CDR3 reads CATSAPEGNTGELFF. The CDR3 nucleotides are TGTGCCACCAGTGCCCCGGAGGGGAACACCGGGGAGCTGTTTTTT.

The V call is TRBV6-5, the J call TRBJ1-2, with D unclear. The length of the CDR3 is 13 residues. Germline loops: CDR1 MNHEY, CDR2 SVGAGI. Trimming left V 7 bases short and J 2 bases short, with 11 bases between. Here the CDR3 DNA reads TGTGCCAGCACCGCCCTCCCCAACTATGGCTACACCTTC. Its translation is CASTALPNYGYTF.

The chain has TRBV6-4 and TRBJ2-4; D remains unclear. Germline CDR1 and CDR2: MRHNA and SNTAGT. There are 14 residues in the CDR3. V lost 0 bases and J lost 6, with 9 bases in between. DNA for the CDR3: TGTGCCAGCAGTGACTCATTTGCCCTAAACATTCAGTACTTC. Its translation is CASSDSFALNIQYF.

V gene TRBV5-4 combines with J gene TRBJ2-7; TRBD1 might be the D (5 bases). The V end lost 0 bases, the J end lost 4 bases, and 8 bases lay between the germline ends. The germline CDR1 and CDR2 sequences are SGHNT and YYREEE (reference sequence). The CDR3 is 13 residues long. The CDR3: CASSLAGSYEQYF. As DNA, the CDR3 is TGTGCCAGCAGCTTGGCAGGGTCGTACGAGCAGTACTTC.

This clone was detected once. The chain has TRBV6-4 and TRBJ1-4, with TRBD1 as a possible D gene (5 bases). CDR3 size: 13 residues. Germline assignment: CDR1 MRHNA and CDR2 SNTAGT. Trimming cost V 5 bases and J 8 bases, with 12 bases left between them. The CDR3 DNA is TGTGCCAGCAGTCCCACAGGTTTGGAAAAACTGTTTTTT. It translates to CASSPTGLEKLFF.

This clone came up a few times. The CDR3 DNA is TGTGCCCAAGCGGACAGGGAAGCAGATACGCAGTATTTT. This gives the protein CAQADREADTQYF. J is TRBJ2-3 and V is TRBV10-3; 8 nucleotides agree with TRBD1. V lost 11 bases and J lost 4; bases outside the gene matches: 8. There are 13 residues in the CDR3. Germline-derived CDR1 and CDR2 are ENHRY and SYGVKD.